The next 14 T cell receptor beta chains were all read from a single sample in a study. One entry per CDR3 protein, called by TCRdb with MiXCR from the RT-PCR reads. The sample shows around 700,000 distinct CDR3 sequences, 12% to 15% of them seen only once. Sequences were obtained from memory CD4+ T cells from blood. These receptors came from a female donor in good health, serving as a healthy control.

V is TRBV19 and J is TRBJ2-1, with 14 positions matching TRBD2. With V trimmed by 5 bases and J by 5 bases, 11 bases remained unmatched. The germline gives CDR1 LNHDA, CDR2 SQIVND (reference sequence). The CDR3 length is 18 residues. CDR3 bases: TGTGCCAGTAGTCCCGGACTAGCGGGAGGATTCTTTAACAATGAGCAGTTCTTC. It translates to CASSPGLAGGFFNNEQFF.

The V and J genes are TRBV7-2 and TRBJ2-5; D ambiguous. V lost 9 bases and J lost 5, with 25 bases in between. The CDR3 is 16 residues long. Germline V CDR1 and CDR2: SGHTA, FQGNSA. CDR3 bases: TGTGCCAGTAGTATAGTCGTGGGCACTGACTCGGAGACCCAGTACTTC. Its protein is CASSIVVGTDSETQYF. The full variable domain, completed using reference TRBV7-2 and TRBJ2-5, is GAGVSQSPSNKVTEKGKDVELRCDPISGHTALYWYRQSLGQGLEFLIYFQGNSAPDKSGLPSDRFSAERTGGSVSTLTIQRTQQEDSAVYLCASSIVVGTDSETQYFGPGTRLLVL.

This clonotype was seen more than once but under ten times. J is TRBJ2-2 and V is TRBV15; a possible D gene is TRBD2 (6 bases). From germline, CDR1 is LNHNV and CDR2 YYDKDF (reference sequence). The germline V and J ends were trimmed by 6 bases and 2 bases, with 16 bases remaining between them. The CDR3 extends over 16 amino acids. The CDR3 DNA is TGTGCCACCAGTACCAGGAGGGCCCCAAACACCGGGGAGCTGTTTTTT. Protein: CATSTRRAPNTGELFF.

The V call is TRBV20-1, the J call TRBJ2-2, with a tentative D call TRBD1 (5 bases). The germline V gene has CDR1 DFQATT and CDR2 SNEGSKA (reference sequence). CDR3 size: 16 residues. V lost 0 bases to trimming and J lost 0 bases, with 11 bases between them. Here the CDR3 reads CSARDWGRANTGELFF. CDR3 DNA sequence: TGCAGTGCTAGAGATTGGGGCAGAGCGAACACCGGGGAGCTGTTTTTT.

This rearrangement joins TRBV20-1 to TRBJ1-2; possibly TRBD1 for D (6 bases). The germline V gene has CDR1 DFQATT and CDR2 SNEGSKA (reference sequence). V dropped 5 bases and J dropped 8 bases, with 18 bases sitting between them. This CDR3 spans 13 amino acids. Here the CDR3 DNA reads TGCAGTGCTCCCGAGGGGGGAGGACTCGGCTACACCTTC. Residues: CSAPEGGGLGYTF.

This chain connects TRBV2 to TRBJ2-2, with no clear D. This CDR3 has 12 amino acids. In germline, CDR1 is SNHLY, CDR2 FYNNEI. Trimming removed 9 bases at V and 6 bases at J, with 11 bases between. Written as DNA, the CDR3 is TGTGCCAGGGGGATGGGTTCCGGGGAGCTGTTTTTT. Translating it yields CARGMGSGELFF.

This clonotype was seen more than once but under ten times. J is TRBJ2-3 and V is TRBV5-1; 10 nucleotides align to TRBD2. J gave up 5 bases and V 4 bases, and 13 bases lay outside the gene matches. The CDR3 runs 17 residues. Per the germline V gene, CDR1 is SGHRS and CDR2 is YFSETQ. CDR3 nucleotide sequence: TGCGCCAGCAGCCTGGAGGGGAGCGGGGGGGCCATAGATACGCAGTATTTT. As protein: CASSLEGSGGAIDTQYF.

This clonotype was recorded a few times. The CDR3 DNA reads as TGTGCCATTGATCACAAAAAAACAGGGCATTTT. This codes for CAIDHKKTGHF. The rearrangement joins TRBV10-3 to TRBJ1-5, with D tentatively TRBD1 (5 bases). The CDR3 has 11 amino acids. V gave up 9 bases and J gave up 15 bases, with 18 bases separating them. Looked up from germline, CDR1 is ENHRY and CDR2 is SYGVKD.

The chain couples TRBV4-3 to TRBJ1-3; D remains ambiguous. Trimming took off 0 bases at V and 9 bases at J, with 12 bases between the two ends. Germline V gene data show CDR1 as LGHNA and CDR2 as YSLEER. The CDR3 sequence is 14 residues long. DNA for the CDR3: TGCGCCAGCAGCCAAGACTTTTCCCGGGCCACCATATATTTT. Translated, it gives CASSQDFSRATIYF.

This chain uses TRBV29-1 with TRBJ1-2, with a possible D match to TRBD1 (6 bases). Germline CDR1 is SQVTM and CDR2 is ANQGSEA. The CDR3 is 13 amino acids. Trimming removed 6 bases from V and 7 bases from J, with 18 bases in between. Here the CDR3 DNA reads TGCAGCGTGAGGGTTCAGGGGCGGGTTGGCTACACCTTC. Its translation is CSVRVQGRVGYTF.

This clonotype was counted only a few times. This CDR3 is CASRPTSTYQETQYF. The CDR3 DNA reads as TGCGCCAGCAGGCCGACTAGCACCTACCAAGAGACCCAGTACTTC. J is TRBJ2-5 and V is TRBV5-1; 7 nucleotides match TRBD2. The CDR3 has 15 residues. Germline loops: CDR1 SGHRS, CDR2 YFSETQ. V lost 5 bases and J lost 0; bases outside the gene matches: 7.

This clonotype was seen many times. J is TRBJ1-6 and V is TRBV20-1; the D gene is possibly TRBD1 (6 bases). The CDR3 consists of 18 residues. V was clipped by 6 bases and J by 12 bases, with 33 bases between them. Germline V gene sequence: CDR1 DFQATT, CDR2 SNEGSKA (reference sequence). The CDR3 region is CSARDPGQLGLDKGPLHF. CDR3 bases: TGCAGTGCCCGCGACCCCGGACAGTTGGGTCTTGATAAGGGACCCCTCCACTTT.

This clonotype was counted between two and nine times. The chain employs TRBV2 and TRBJ2-2; the D gene is possibly TRBD1 (5 bases). From germline, CDR1 is SNHLY and CDR2 FYNNEI. The CDR3 spans 14 residues. V gave up 6 bases and J gave up 3 bases, with 11 bases separating them. CDR3 nucleotide sequence: TGTGCCAGCAGCGAACTCAGGGACACCGGGGAGCTGTTTTTT. This gives the protein CASSELRDTGELFF.

The J gene is TRBJ2-1, the V gene TRBV7-2; D not certain. This CDR3 has 11 amino acids. V shed 5 bases and J shed 12 bases, with 11 bases lying between them. Per germline, CDR1 SGHTA and CDR2 FQGNSA. The CDR3 DNA reads TGTGCCAGCAGCCCTTCGGTGGGGCAGTTCTTC. Encoded protein: CASSPSVGQFF. The full variable domain, with the rest looked up from reference TRBV7-2 and TRBJ2-1, is GAGVSQSPSNKVTEKGKDVELRCDPISGHTALYWYRQSLGQGLEFLIYFQGNSAPDKSGLPSDRFSAERTGGSVSTLTIQRTQQEDSAVYLCASSPSVGQFFGPGTRLTVL.